A few counts support the clone carrying this T cell receptor beta chain. The data are from a study of blood T cell repertoires in COVID-19. Whole-study context: The samples span acute and convalescent COVID-19 from the United States, Italy and Spain. Sample material is recorded as cDNA or gDNA derived from T cells, B-cell-depleted T cells, or PBMCs.

In the original workflow: Cell counts per sample came from amplifying reference gene primers. The method was immunoSEQ multiplex PCR; TCRdb's version includes in-frame clones alone and lacks a portion of them. V and J calls and clone size are given by that table; D and trimming were obtained from the DNA. Of under 80,000 clones listed, more than 75% are singletons. The CDR3 spans 13 residues. Trimming took 6 bases from V and 2 from J; bases not matched to a gene: 2. Germline assignment: CDR1 LNHNV and CDR2 YYDKDF (reference sequence). The chain carries TRBV15 and TRBJ1-2; the match to TRBD1 covers 8 bases. The TCR comes from a human donor in a cohort sampled during active COVID-19. The sequenced material came from peripheral blood. The CDR3 spells CATRRTGNYGYTF. DNA of the CDR3: TGTGCCACCAGACGGACAGGGAACTATGGCTACACCTTC.